This TCR beta chain was obtained from a study of T cells in Graves' hyperthyroidism and ophthalmopathy. The CDR3 is 14 amino acids. The germline gives CDR1 SGHVT, CDR2 SQSDAQ. V lost 5 bases and J lost 4, with 14 bases in between. Using RNA transcripts as the source, TCR beta CDR3 regions were amplified. The study used the HTBI primer set for a first-round RT-PCR of the TCR CDR3. MiXCR, applied by TCRdb to the multiplex PCR reads, yields one record per CDR3 protein. The data contain 540,000 or so distinct CDR3 sequences, 46% of them singletons. The sample was peripheral blood or thyroid tissue (not recorded which). The V gene is TRBV7-4, the J gene TRBJ1-2; no clear D. The receptor was isolated from an adult woman with Graves' disease, either hyperthyroidism or ophthalmopathy (not recorded which). The DNA of the CDR3 is TGTGCCAGCAGCCCATGGGGAGGGTTCTATGGCTACACCTTC. Translation gives CASSPWGGFYGYTF.